The 10 T cell receptor beta chains below were found in one sample sequenced in a study of cytomegalovirus exposure and HLA in healthy donors. The PCR contained 60 Vbeta and 13 Jbeta primers. Sequenced by immunoSEQ multiplex PCR; TCRdb stores in-frame clones only, minus some. This sample has 60,000 to 85,000 clones, with around 76% found just once. Material for sequencing was PBMCs. These receptors came from a male donor in good health and CMV-seropositive.

The chain has TRBV9 and TRBJ2-1; 12 bases map to TRBD2. Germline CDR1 SGDLS, CDR2 YYNGEE. The ends lost 0 bases at V and 5 bases at J; junction bases unmatched: 12. The CDR3 sequence is 19 residues long. CDR3 sequence (DNA): TGTGCCAGCAGCGTAGGGCTAGCGGGAGGGCCCCGGCGCGACAATGAGCAGTTCTTC. The encoded protein is CASSVGLAGGPRRDNEQFF. The full variable domain, rest sourced from reference TRBV9 and TRBJ2-1, is DSGVTQTPKHLITATGQRVTLRCSPRSGDLSVYWYQQSLDQGLQFLIQYYNGEERAKGNILERFSAQQFPDLHSELNLSSLELGDSALYFCASSVGLAGGPRRDNEQFFGPGTRLTVL.

The rearrangement uses TRBV19 and TRBJ2-1; 14 bases line up with TRBD2. Per the germline V gene, CDR1 is LNHDA and CDR2 is SQIVND (reference sequence). The CDR3 runs 16 residues. V was clipped by 7 bases and J by 4 bases; unmatched bases: 6. The CDR3 here is CASTKGLAGGYNEQFF. The CDR3 coding sequence is TGTGCCAGTACCAAAGGACTAGCGGGGGGATACAATGAGCAGTTCTTC.

In its sample, this clone was seen a few times. V gene TRBV6-6 combines with J gene TRBJ1-5; maybe TRBD1 (5 bases). Germline CDR1 MNHNY, CDR2 SVGAGI (reference sequence). V lost 6 bases and J 3 bases, leaving 15 bases between the germline ends. The CDR3 loop spans 15 amino acids. As DNA, the CDR3 is TGTGCCAGCAGGCGAACTGGAGGGACCAATCAGCCCCAGCATTTT. It yields the protein CASRRTGGTNQPQHF.

The rearrangement uses TRBV7-9 and TRBJ2-5; a weak D match, TRBD1 (6 bases). This CDR3 has 15 residues. Germline CDR1 and CDR2: SEHNR and FQNEAQ (reference sequence). Trimming took 0 bases from V and 7 from J, leaving 15 bases between them. The CDR3 loop reads CASSLASQGRVTQYF. As DNA, the CDR3 is TGTGCCAGCAGCTTAGCCTCACAGGGTAGAGTGACCCAGTACTTC. The whole variable domain, filled in from reference TRBV7-9 and TRBJ2-5, reads DTGVSQNPRHKITKRGQNVTFRCDPISEHNRLYWYRQTLGQGPEFLTYFQNEAQLEKSRLLSDRFSAERPKGSFSTLEIQRTEQGDSAMYLCASSLASQGRVTQYFGPGTRLLVL.

The V call is TRBV18, the J call TRBJ1-5, with TRBD1 matching 8 bases. The germline CDR1 and CDR2 sequences are KGHSH and LQKENI. V trimming: 5 bases; J trimming: 7 bases; junction bases outside the gene matches: 7. CDR3 length: 14 amino acids. As DNA, the CDR3 is TGTGCCAGCTCATCCCAGACAGGGGAACAGCCCCAGCATTTT. Translation gives CASSSQTGEQPQHF.

There are a few counts of this clone. The chain couples TRBV5-4 to TRBJ1-5, with D perhaps TRBD1 (5 bases). V lost 4 bases and J lost 7, with 12 bases in between. CDR1 is SGHNT, CDR2 YYREEE, per germline (reference sequence). This CDR3 is 13 amino acids long. For the CDR3, the DNA is TGTGCCAGCAGCATCCAGGGTGGCCAGCCCCAGCATTTT. Encoded protein: CASSIQGGQPQHF. The complete variable domain, with remaining parts taken from reference TRBV5-4 and TRBJ1-5, reads ETGVTQSPTHLIKTRGQQVTLRCSSQSGHNTVSWYQQALGQGPQFIFQYYREEENGRGNFPPRFSGLQFPNYSSELNVNALELDDSALYLCASSIQGGQPQHFGDGTRLSIL.

CDR3 nucleotide sequence: TGTGCCAGCAGCTTAGCGAGGAACACTGAAGCTTTCTTT. Translation gives CASSLARNTEAFF. The chain carries TRBV7-2 and TRBJ1-1, with D unresolved. The V gene's germline CDR1 is SGHTA and CDR2 FQGNSA. The CDR3 totals 13 residues. Trimming removed 0 bases at V and 1 base at J, with 3 bases between.

V usage is TRBV4-1 and J usage is TRBJ1-5, with 7 bases matching TRBD1. Germline values: CDR1 MGHRA, CDR2 YSYEKL. V shed 0 bases and J 7 bases; nucleotides not matched to a gene: 12. The CDR3 loop spans 17 amino acids. The DNA for the CDR3 is TGCGCCAGCAGCCAAGATTTCCGACAGGGTGGCTCCCAGCCCCAGCATTTT. It encodes CASSQDFRQGGSQPQHF.

The rearrangement links TRBV10-3 to TRBJ2-5; 8 bases agree with TRBD1. CDR1 ENHRY and CDR2 SYGVKD come from the germline V gene. The CDR3 has 14 amino acids. The ends lost 5 bases at V and 4 bases at J; junction bases unmatched: 6. The CDR3 loop is CAISLGQGIETQYF. DNA for the CDR3: TGTGCCATCAGTCTAGGACAGGGTATAGAGACCCAGTACTTC.

V and J are TRBV18 and TRBJ2-5, with 11 positions matching TRBD1. CDR3 length equals 16 residues. Germline V lookup: CDR1 KGHSH, CDR2 LQKENI. The trim removed 0 bases at V and 2 bases at J, leaving 2 bases unmatched. The CDR3 region has the DNA TGTGCCAGCTCACCACCGGGACAGGGGGGTCAAGAGACCCAGTACTTC. Translated: CASSPPGQGGQETQYF.